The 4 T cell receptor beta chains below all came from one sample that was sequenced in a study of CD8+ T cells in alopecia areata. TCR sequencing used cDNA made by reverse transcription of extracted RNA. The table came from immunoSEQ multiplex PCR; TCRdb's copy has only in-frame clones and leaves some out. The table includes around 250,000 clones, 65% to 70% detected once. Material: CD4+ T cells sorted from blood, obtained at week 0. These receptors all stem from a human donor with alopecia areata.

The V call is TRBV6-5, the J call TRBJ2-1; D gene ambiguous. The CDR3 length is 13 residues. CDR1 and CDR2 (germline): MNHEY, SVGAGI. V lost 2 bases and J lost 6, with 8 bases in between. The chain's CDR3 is CASSYGQRNEQFF. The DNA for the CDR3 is TGTGCCAGCAGTTACGGGCAGCGCAATGAGCAGTTCTTC.

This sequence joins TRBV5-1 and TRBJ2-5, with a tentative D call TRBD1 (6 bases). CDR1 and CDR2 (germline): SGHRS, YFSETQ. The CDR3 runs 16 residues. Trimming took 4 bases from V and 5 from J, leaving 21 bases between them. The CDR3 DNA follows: TGCGCCAGCAGCCGAACCGACAGGTCGGGATTGGAGACCCAGTACTTC. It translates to CASSRTDRSGLETQYF.

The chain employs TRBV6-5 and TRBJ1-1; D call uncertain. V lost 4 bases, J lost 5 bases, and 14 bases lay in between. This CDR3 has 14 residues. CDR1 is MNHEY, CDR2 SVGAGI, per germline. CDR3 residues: CASSFVSRGTEAFF. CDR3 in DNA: TGTGCCAGCAGTTTCGTCAGCAGAGGGACTGAAGCTTTCTTT.

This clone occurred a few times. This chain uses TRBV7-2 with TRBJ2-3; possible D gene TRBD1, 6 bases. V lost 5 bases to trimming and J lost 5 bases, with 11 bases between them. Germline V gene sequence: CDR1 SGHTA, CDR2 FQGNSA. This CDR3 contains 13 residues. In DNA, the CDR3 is TGTGCCAGCAGCGCCTACAGGGTAGATACGCAGTATTTT. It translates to CASSAYRVDTQYF.